These 30 T cell receptor beta chains share one sample of origin, sequenced in a study of CD8+CD57+ T cells in acquired aplastic anemia. Both TCR beta VDJ combination and CDR3 sequence profiling were carried out. Genomic DNA was the template for this profiling. MiXCR, run by TCRdb on the reads, gives a single entry per CDR3 protein. The data contain about 81,000 distinct CDR3 sequences, about half of them seen just once; the ten biggest clones take up about 66%. Sequenced sample: sorted CD4+, CD8+, or CD8+CD57+ T cells (not recorded which) from PBMCs. These receptors were obtained from a human donor in good health, serving as a control.

At least ten counts were recorded for this clonotype. This chain connects TRBV15 to TRBJ1-5; D uncertain. V was cut by 0 bases and J by 4 bases, with 10 bases left in between. The germline CDR1 and CDR2 sequences are LNHNV and YYDKDF (reference sequence). This CDR3 has 15 amino acids. The chain's CDR3 is CATSRERAVNQPQHF. CDR3 DNA: TGTGCCACCAGCAGAGAGAGGGCAGTAAATCAGCCCCAGCATTTT. The variable domain in full, with the rest retrieved from reference TRBV15 and TRBJ1-5, is DAMVIQNPRYQVTQFGKPVTLSCSQTLNHNVMYWYQQKSSQAPKLLFHYYDKDFNNEADTPDNFQSRRPNTSFCFLDIRSPGLGDTAMYLCATSRERAVNQPQHFGDGTRLSIL.

The rearrangement joins TRBV25-1 to TRBJ2-7; D gene unclear. This CDR3 comprises 15 residues. Trimming pared 3 bases from V and 0 bases from J, leaving 12 bases between. The germline CDR1 and CDR2 sequences are MGHDK and SYGVNS. CDR3 bases: TGTGCCAGCAGTGATACGGGCCGAAACTCCTACGAGCAGTACTTC. It is translated as CASSDTGRNSYEQYF.

Many counts were recorded for this clonotype. The rearrangement joins TRBV2 to TRBJ1-5; the match to TRBD1 covers 8 bases. The CDR3 totals 15 residues. Germline CDR1 and CDR2: SNHLY and FYNNEI. The ends lost 7 bases at V and 1 base at J; junction bases unmatched: 6. This CDR3 reads CASTLGTGSNQPQHF. Here the CDR3 DNA reads TGTGCCAGCACTCTCGGGACAGGCAGCAATCAGCCCCAGCATTTT.

This clonotype was counted a few times. The chain recombines TRBV12-3 or TRBV12-4 with TRBJ2-1, with 10 bases fitting TRBD2. Trimming removed 1 base from V and 8 bases from J; junction bases left unmatched: 5. There are 15 residues in the CDR3. In DNA form, the CDR3 reads TGTGCCAGCAGTTTAGAGCGGGGGGGCCCTTATGAGCAGTTCTTC. Its translation: CASSLERGGPYEQFF.

This clonotype was seen more than once but under ten times. V usage is TRBV27 and J usage is TRBJ2-3; D call uncertain. V lost 0 bases and J lost 1, with 11 bases in between. CDR1 is MNHEY, CDR2 SMNVEV, per germline (reference sequence). The CDR3 spans 16 residues. CDR3 sequence (DNA): TGTGCCAGCAGTTTATCGAGGCAGCAGGGCACAGATACGCAGTATTTT. Its translation is CASSLSRQQGTDTQYF.

This chain uses TRBV29-1 with TRBJ2-3; tentatively, D is TRBD1 (5 bases). The CDR3 sequence is 14 residues long. V shed 6 bases and J shed 6 bases, with 19 bases lying between them. Germline V gene lookup returns CDR1 SQVTM and CDR2 ANQGSEA. The CDR3 coding sequence is TGCAGCGTGGACCGACCCCAGGGAACGGATACGCAGTATTTT. Protein product: CSVDRPQGTDTQYF.

This clonotype was detected ten times or more. The chain has TRBV4-1 and TRBJ2-7; 12 nucleotides line up with TRBD2. Germline lookup yields CDR1 MGHRA and CDR2 YSYEKL. CDR3 size: 15 residues. With V trimmed by 3 bases and J by 4 bases, 4 bases remained unmatched. CDR3 bases: TGCGCCAGCAGCCAGACTAGCGGGAGAGGGTACGAGCAGTACTTC. Translation gives CASSQTSGRGYEQYF.

Written as DNA, the CDR3 is TGTGCCTGGACCCTGACGGACAACGCTGAAGCTTTCTTT. Residues: CAWTLTDNAEAFF. The chain links TRBV30 to TRBJ1-1; tentatively, D is TRBD1 (5 bases). Germline lookup yields CDR1 GTSNPN and CDR2 SVGIG (reference sequence). The CDR3 is 13 residues long. The germline V and J ends were trimmed by 4 bases and 6 bases, with 15 bases remaining between them.

This clonotype showed up just once. This chain connects TRBV11-2 to TRBJ2-1; D not certain. The CDR3 totals 13 residues. The V and J ends lost 5 bases and 3 bases respectively, with 8 bases between them. Germline-derived CDR1 and CDR2 are SGHAT and FQNNGV. The CDR3 spells CASSPESYNEQFF. Written as DNA, the CDR3 is TGTGCCAGCAGCCCCGAGAGCTACAATGAGCAGTTCTTC.

J is TRBJ2-1 and V is TRBV7-9; D call uncertain. With 2 bases removed from V and 6 bases from J, the gap between germline ends came to 5 bases. Per germline, CDR1 SEHNR and CDR2 FQNEAQ (reference sequence). The CDR3 is made up of 12 amino acids. CDR3 amino acids: CASSLPSNEQFF. Here the CDR3 DNA reads TGTGCCAGCAGCTTACCTTCCAATGAGCAGTTCTTC.

This chain connects TRBV10-3 to TRBJ2-1; possible D gene TRBD2, 7 bases. The CDR3 totals 17 residues. CDR1 is ENHRY and CDR2 is SYGVKD in the germline V gene. Trimming took 4 bases from V and 4 from J, leaving 20 bases between them. CDR3 DNA: TGTGCCATCAGTGGGGGGGGCAGGGGCAAATCTTACAATGAGCAGTTCTTC. Protein sequence: CAISGGGRGKSYNEQFF.

This clonotype was picked up many times. CDR3 coding DNA: TGTGCCAGCAGTTTAACGTGGGGCAATGAGCAGTTCTTC. It yields the protein CASSLTWGNEQFF. This chain uses TRBV12-3 or TRBV12-4 with TRBJ2-1; D is ambiguous. Trimming cost V 2 bases and J 6 bases, with 8 bases left between them. The length of the CDR3 is 13 residues.

The chain recombines TRBV4-1 with TRBJ1-2; D not resolved. The V end lost 0 bases, the J end lost 3 bases, and 14 bases lay between the germline ends. The germline V gene has CDR1 MGHRA and CDR2 YSYEKL. This CDR3 is built from 16 residues. The CDR3 coding sequence is TGCGCCAGCAGCCAAGAATCGAGACCTTCAGACTATGGCTACACCTTC. This gives the protein CASSQESRPSDYGYTF.

This clonotype was picked up many times. A read error may be the cause here, since a much bigger clone is one base away. This chain connects TRBV5-4 to TRBJ1-1; D remains ambiguous. Germline V gives CDR1 SGHNT, CDR2 YYREEE (reference sequence). The V gene lost 0 bases and the J gene lost 1 base, with 1 base spanning the gap. The CDR3 is made up of 12 amino acids. The CDR3 reads CASSLANTEAFF. CDR3 nucleotide sequence: TGTGCCAGCAGCTTGGCGAACACTGAAGCTTTCTTT.

The chain combines TRBV9 with TRBJ2-3; no clear D gene. The ends were cut back, 3 bases at V and 6 bases at J, with 14 bases in the middle. This CDR3 is 14 amino acids long. CDR1 and CDR2 from the germline V gene are SGDLS and YYNGEE. The CDR3 protein is CASSADLEGDTQYF. CDR3 nucleotide sequence: TGTGCCAGCAGCGCGGACCTCGAAGGGGATACGCAGTATTTT.

This clonotype was seen at least ten times. The chain joins TRBV11-2 to TRBJ2-1; 12 positions match TRBD2. The CDR3 consists of 18 residues. Germline values: CDR1 SGHAT, CDR2 FQNNGV. V shed 4 bases and J 7 bases; nucleotides not matched to a gene: 14. CDR3 bases: TGTGCCAGCAGCTGGGGACTAGCGGGCCAAGGCTCAGGAAATGAGCAGTTCTTC. This encodes CASSWGLAGQGSGNEQFF. Filled out from reference TRBV11-2 and TRBJ2-1, the complete variable domain reads EAGVAQSPRYKIIEKRQSVAFWCNPISGHATLYWYQQILGQGPKLLIQFQNNGVVDDSQLPKDRFSAERLKGVDSTLKIQPAKLEDSAVYLCASSWGLAGQGSGNEQFFGPGTRLTVL.

This clonotype has just a few counts. V and J are TRBV11-2 and TRBJ2-1; D ambiguous. The CDR3 sequence is 16 residues long. V shed 6 bases and J shed 5 bases, with 20 bases lying between them. Germline V gene lookup returns CDR1 SGHAT and CDR2 FQNNGV. CDR3 sequence reads: CASRPPTVIPNNEQFF. For the CDR3, the DNA is TGTGCCAGCAGACCTCCGACCGTTATACCGAACAATGAGCAGTTCTTC.

This clonotype was picked up many times. This chain connects TRBV7-9 to TRBJ1-3; tentatively, D is TRBD1 (5 bases). Germline assignment: CDR1 SEHNR and CDR2 FQNEAQ (reference sequence). V was clipped by 2 bases and J by 4 bases, with 6 bases between them. This CDR3 is 13 amino acids long. The CDR3 loop is CASSLPGGNTIYF. CDR3 DNA sequence: TGTGCCAGCAGCTTACCAGGGGGAAACACCATATATTTT.

This chain links TRBV5-1 with TRBJ2-5, with D maybe TRBD1 (5 bases). Germline CDR1 is SGHRS and CDR2 is YFSETQ. The ends were cut back, 4 bases at V and 4 bases at J, with 14 bases in the middle. The CDR3 length is 14 residues. CDR3 protein: CASSTGPGTETQYF. The CDR3, as DNA: TGCGCCAGCAGCACAGGACCGGGTACAGAGACCCAGTACTTC.

This chain joins TRBV29-1 and TRBJ1-1; D is unclear. The CDR3 is 8 residues long. V was trimmed by 5 bases and J by 11 bases, leaving 6 bases between them. CDR1 and CDR2 from the germline V gene are SQVTM and ANQGSEA. Here the CDR3 reads CSVIGAFF. For the CDR3, the DNA is TGCAGCGTTATCGGTGCTTTCTTT.

The gene calls are TRBV10-3 and TRBJ2-1; 9 bases agree with TRBD2. The CDR3 has 14 amino acids. With V trimmed by 4 bases and J by 6 bases, 4 bases remained unmatched. Germline V gene lookup returns CDR1 ENHRY and CDR2 SYGVKD. The CDR3 loop reads CAISVGGGVNEQFF. CDR3 sequence (DNA): TGTGCCATCAGTGTTGGCGGGGGGGTCAATGAGCAGTTCTTC.

In the case of this clonotype: One junction end does not reproduce the germline sequence, and a read error may be involved. The rearrangement uses TRBV15 and TRBJ2-7; the match to TRBD2 covers 11 bases. CDR1 LNHNV and CDR2 YYDKDF come from the germline V gene (reference sequence). The length of the CDR3 is 15 residues. The CDR3 sequence: CAASSTSGSSYEQYF. CDR3 nucleotides: TGTGCCGCCAGCAGTACTAGCGGGAGCTCCTACGAGCAGTACTTC.

With regard to this clonotype: The junction and the germline gene differ at one end; a read error may be behind it. CDR3 in amino acids: CASSLAGQIQETQYF. The CDR3 nucleotides read TGTGCTAGCAGCTTAGCAGGACAGATCCAAGAGACCCAGTACTTC. The V call is TRBV7-7, the J call TRBJ2-5; the D gene is possibly TRBD1 (6 bases). This CDR3 has 15 amino acids. CDR1 SSHAT and CDR2 FNYEAQ come from the germline V gene (reference sequence).

This rearrangement joins TRBV12-3 or TRBV12-4 to TRBJ2-7; maybe TRBD2 (5 bases). There are 14 residues in the CDR3. V gave up 7 bases and J gave up 6 bases, with 19 bases separating them. CDR3 in DNA: TGTGCCAGCATTGGAGGACCCAGAGGCGCCGAGCAGTACTTC. Its protein product is CASIGGPRGAEQYF.

This clonotype was recorded at least ten times. The chain couples TRBV7-2 to TRBJ2-7; TRBD2 is a possible D gene (6 bases). The germline V and J ends were trimmed by 1 base and 2 bases, with 9 bases remaining between them. The germline gives CDR1 SGHTA, CDR2 FQGNSA. This CDR3 spans 14 amino acids. The CDR3 nucleotides are TGTGCCAGCAGCTTAGGAGGCGGGACCTACGAGCAGTACTTC. Translating gives CASSLGGGTYEQYF.

The chain combines TRBV11-1 with TRBJ2-1; possible D gene TRBD1, 6 bases. CDR3 length: 16 residues. V dropped 5 bases and J dropped 4 bases, with 18 bases sitting between them. Per germline, CDR1 SGHAT and CDR2 FQDESV (reference sequence). The CDR3 reads CASSHETGSLYNEQFF. CDR3 sequence (DNA): TGTGCCAGCAGCCACGAGACAGGTTCCCTTTACAATGAGCAGTTCTTC.

As for this clonotype: Sequence at one end of the junction differs from germline and may be a read error. This sequence joins TRBV10-3 and TRBJ2-1; 8 bases agree with TRBD1. CDR3 length: 16 amino acids. CDR1 is ENHRY, CDR2 SYGVKD, per germline. CDR3 coding DNA: TGTGCCACCAGTGGTCGAGCCGGGACAGGCACCAATGAGCAGTTCTTC. Translated, it gives CATSGRAGTGTNEQFF.

Many counts were recorded for this clonotype. The CDR3 nucleotides read TGTGCCAGCAGCCCTTTGAATCGGCTAGCGGGCTTGAGGGAGCAGTACTTC. This gives the protein CASSPLNRLAGLREQYF. The chain uses TRBV9 and TRBJ2-7; TRBD2 matches 8 bases. From germline, CDR1 is SGDLS and CDR2 YYNGEE. The length of the CDR3 is 17 residues. Trimming removed 4 bases from V and 7 bases from J; junction bases left unmatched: 19.

This chain uses TRBV14 with TRBJ2-1, with 9 bases identical to TRBD1. CDR1 and CDR2 from the germline V gene are SGHDN and FVKESK. V was clipped by 0 bases and J by 4 bases; unmatched bases: 4. The CDR3 spans 16 residues. For the CDR3, the DNA is TGTGCCAGCAGCCAAGAGGGGGACAGGGAGTACAATGAGCAGTTCTTC. This codes for CASSQEGDREYNEQFF.

There are many counts of this clonotype. The V gene is TRBV7-9, the J gene TRBJ1-4; 7 nucleotides line up with TRBD1. This CDR3 comprises 15 residues. V lost 5 bases to trimming and J lost 5 bases; unmatched junction nucleotides: 8. The germline V gene encodes CDR1 SEHNR and CDR2 FQNEAQ (reference sequence). CDR3 bases: TGTGCCAGCAGCGAGGGAAAGACAGGGAATGAAAAACTGTTTTTT. Its protein product is CASSEGKTGNEKLFF.